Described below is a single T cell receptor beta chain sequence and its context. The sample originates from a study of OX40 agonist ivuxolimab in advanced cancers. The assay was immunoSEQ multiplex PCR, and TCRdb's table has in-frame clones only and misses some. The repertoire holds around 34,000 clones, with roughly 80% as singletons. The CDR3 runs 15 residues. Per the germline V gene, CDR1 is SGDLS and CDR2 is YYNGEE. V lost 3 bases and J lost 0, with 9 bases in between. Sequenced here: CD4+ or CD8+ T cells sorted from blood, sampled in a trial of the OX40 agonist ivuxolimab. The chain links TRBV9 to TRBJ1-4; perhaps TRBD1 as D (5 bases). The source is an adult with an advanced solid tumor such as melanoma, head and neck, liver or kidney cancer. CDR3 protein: CASSDGGATNEKLFF. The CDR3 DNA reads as TGTGCCAGCAGCGATGGGGGGGCAACTAATGAAAAACTGTTTTTT.